The rows below give T cell receptor beta chains drawn from one sample of a study of shared clonotypes between healthy human individuals. The table came from immunoSEQ multiplex PCR; TCRdb's copy has only in-frame clones and leaves some out. Of around 350,000 clones listed, 73% are singletons. The sequenced material came from memory CD4+ T cells sorted from blood. The receptors here all came from a man aged 30-40 years in good health. The CDR3 runs from the conserved cysteine through the conserved F or W. D genes are given only for firm matches. Only some rows state a clone size, as once, few, many or a class for expanded clones.

d_call: .
v_call: TRBV5-1
clone_size: few
j_call: TRBJ1-1
cdr3_aa: CASSREPATTNTEAFF
cdr3_nt: TGCGCCAGCAGCCGAGAGCCGGCGACAACCAACACTGAAGCTTTCTTT

d_call: .
v_call: TRBV7-9
clone_size: .
j_call: TRBJ2-1
cdr3_aa: CASSFGHGVINEQFF
cdr3_nt: TGTGCCAGCAGCTTCGGGCACGGGGTCATCAATGAGCAGTTCTTC

d_call: .
v_call: TRBV11-2
clone_size: .
j_call: TRBJ2-3
cdr3_aa: CASLPGLRGDTQYF
cdr3_nt: TGTGCCAGCCTACCTGGACTCCGAGGAGATACGCAGTATTTT

d_call: TRBD2
v_call: TRBV11-2
clone_size: .
j_call: TRBJ2-1
cdr3_aa: CASSSSGSLGNEQFF
cdr3_nt: TGTGCCAGCAGCAGTAGCGGGAGTTTGGGCAATGAGCAGTTCTTC

d_call: .
v_call: TRBV5-1
clone_size: .
j_call: TRBJ1-3
cdr3_aa: CASSRAGNSGNTIYF
cdr3_nt: TGCGCCAGCAGCAGGGCAGGGAACTCTGGAAACACCATATATTTT

d_call: .
v_call: TRBV7-6
clone_size: .
j_call: TRBJ2-5
cdr3_aa: CASSFIAETQYF
cdr3_nt: TGTGCCAGCAGCTTTATTGCAGAGACCCAGTACTTC

d_call: TRBD1
v_call: TRBV19
clone_size: .
j_call: TRBJ1-5
cdr3_aa: CASRGTGGAREPQHF
cdr3_nt: TGTGCCAGTAGAGGGACAGGGGGGGCTAGGGAGCCCCAGCATTTT

d_call: TRBD2
v_call: TRBV6-1
clone_size: many
j_call: TRBJ2-7
cdr3_aa: CASSVSGSSYEQYF
cdr3_nt: TGTGCCAGCAGTGTAAGCGGGAGCTCCTACGAGCAGTACTTC

d_call: TRBD2
v_call: TRBV28
clone_size: few
j_call: TRBJ2-7
cdr3_aa: CASSLGGEYEQYF
cdr3_nt: TGTGCCAGCAGTTTAGGGGGGGAATACGAGCAGTACTTC

d_call: .
v_call: TRBV5-4
clone_size: .
j_call: TRBJ2-1
cdr3_aa: CASSRSTVRSVDEQFF
cdr3_nt: TGTGCCAGCAGCCGATCGACGGTTAGGTCTGTAGATGAGCAGTTCTTC

d_call: .
v_call: TRBV18
clone_size: .
j_call: TRBJ2-7
cdr3_aa: CASSPPGATYEQYF
cdr3_nt: TGTGCCAGCTCACCACCAGGGGCCACCTACGAGCAGTACTTC

d_call: TRBD2
v_call: TRBV5-4
clone_size: .
j_call: TRBJ2-1
cdr3_aa: CASSAHRGRDNEQFF
cdr3_nt: TGTGCCAGCAGCGCCCATAGAGGGAGGGATAATGAGCAGTTCTTC

d_call: .
v_call: TRBV5-1
clone_size: .
j_call: TRBJ2-1
cdr3_aa: CASSLVQGKYNEQFF
cdr3_nt: TGCGCCAGCAGCTTGGTGCAGGGCAAATACAATGAGCAGTTCTTC

d_call: .
v_call: TRBV4-1
clone_size: .
j_call: TRBJ2-7
cdr3_aa: CASSVSARPTYEQYF
cdr3_nt: TGCGCCAGCAGCGTCAGCGCAAGGCCTACCTACGAGCAGTACTTC

d_call: .
v_call: TRBV9
clone_size: .
j_call: TRBJ2-1
cdr3_aa: CASSLVGGDEQFF
cdr3_nt: TGTGCCAGCAGCCTGGTGGGGGGCGATGAGCAGTTCTTC

d_call: .
v_call: TRBV15
clone_size: .
j_call: TRBJ2-2
cdr3_aa: CATSRGSGRVGELFF
cdr3_nt: TGTGCCACCAGCAGAGGATCAGGACGCGTCGGGGAGCTGTTTTTT

d_call: .
v_call: TRBV7-2
clone_size: .
j_call: TRBJ1-1
cdr3_aa: CASRRDGNMNTEAFF
cdr3_nt: TGTGCCAGCAGGCGGGACGGAAATATGAACACTGAAGCTTTCTTT

d_call: .
v_call: TRBV6-1
clone_size: .
j_call: TRBJ2-3
cdr3_aa: CASSENGGGPDTQYF
cdr3_nt: TGTGCCAGCAGTGAAAACGGGGGTGGCCCAGATACGCAGTATTTT

d_call: TRBD2
v_call: TRBV19
clone_size: .
j_call: TRBJ2-1
cdr3_aa: CASSNLAGLDNEQFF
cdr3_nt: TGTGCCAGTAGTAATCTAGCGGGACTCGACAATGAGCAGTTCTTC

d_call: .
v_call: TRBV7-7
clone_size: .
j_call: TRBJ2-3
cdr3_aa: CASSLGRQSTDTQYF
cdr3_nt: TGTGCCAGCAGCTTAGGCAGACAGAGCACAGATACGCAGTATTTT

d_call: .
v_call: TRBV7-2
clone_size: .
j_call: TRBJ2-3
cdr3_aa: CASSSSYTDTQYF
cdr3_nt: TGTGCCAGCAGCTCCAGTTATACAGATACGCAGTATTTT

d_call: .
v_call: TRBV7-2
clone_size: .
j_call: TRBJ2-7
cdr3_aa: CASSFGGSSYEQYF
cdr3_nt: TGTGCCAGCAGCTTCGGTGGAAGCTCCTACGAGCAGTACTTC

d_call: .
v_call: TRBV28
clone_size: .
j_call: TRBJ1-1
cdr3_aa: CASSPKVELNTEAFF
cdr3_nt: TGTGCCAGCAGCCCCAAGGTGGAGTTGAACACTGAAGCTTTCTTT

d_call: .
v_call: TRBV7-2
clone_size: .
j_call: TRBJ1-1
cdr3_aa: CASSLRAFVNTEAFF
cdr3_nt: TGTGCCAGCAGCTTAAGGGCATTCGTGAACACTGAAGCTTTCTTT